This TCR beta chain was documented in a study of blood T cell repertoires in COVID-19. In the study overall: Acute and convalescent COVID-19 samples came from the United States, Italy and Spain. Sources were T cells, B-cell-depleted T cells, or PBMCs; the material itself was cDNA or gDNA.

Original analysis: From reference gene primer amplification, estimates of nucleated cell counts were derived. Measured with immunoSEQ multiplex PCR; TCRdb has only the in-frame clones, and not every one. That table is the source of V, J and clone size, and D and trimming were worked out from the DNA. The sample carries some 31,000 clones, about nine tenths recorded once. V lost 6 bases to trimming and J lost 1 base; unmatched junction nucleotides: 4. The CDR3 runs 14 residues. Germline-derived CDR1 and CDR2 are MDHEN and SYDVKM. With respect to this clone: Other DNA sequences from this sample encode an identical CDR3 as well.

This TCR was sampled from a man in his sixties or seventies with active or convalescent COVID-19. Specimen: peripheral blood. The chain joins TRBV28 to TRBJ1-1; 8 nucleotides match TRBD1. This chain's CDR3 is CASSPGTGNTEAFF. The CDR3 coding sequence is TGTGCCAGCAGCCCAGGGACAGGGAACACTGAAGCTTTCTTT.